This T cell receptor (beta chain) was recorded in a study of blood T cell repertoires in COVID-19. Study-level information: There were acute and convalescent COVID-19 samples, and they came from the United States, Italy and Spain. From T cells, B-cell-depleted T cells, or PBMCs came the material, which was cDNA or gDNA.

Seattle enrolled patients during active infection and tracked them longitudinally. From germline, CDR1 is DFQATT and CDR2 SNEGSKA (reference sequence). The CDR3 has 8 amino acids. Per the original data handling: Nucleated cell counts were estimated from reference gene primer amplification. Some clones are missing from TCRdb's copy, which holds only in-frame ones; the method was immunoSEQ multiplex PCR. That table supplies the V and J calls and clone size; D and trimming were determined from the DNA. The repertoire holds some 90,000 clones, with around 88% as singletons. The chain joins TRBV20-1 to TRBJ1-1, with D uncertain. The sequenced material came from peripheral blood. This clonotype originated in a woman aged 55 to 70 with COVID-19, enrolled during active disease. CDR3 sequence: CNQLEAFF. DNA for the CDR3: TGCAACCAATTGGAGGCTTTCTTT.